The following is a T cell receptor (beta chain) sequence with its context. As yet, its antigen is unknown. Mismatch with germline at one junction end may stem from a read error. RNA transcripts were the source from which TCR beta CDR3 regions were amplified. First-round RT-PCR employed HTBI primers, with a second-round multiplex PCR after it. In TCRdb, the multiplex PCR reads were re-called with MiXCR into one record per CDR3 protein. The sample lists about 550,000 distinct CDR3 sequences; under 45% were seen once. This CDR3 region has 18 residues. Germline V gene sequence: CDR1 SGHTA, CDR2 FQGNSA. The record originates from a study of Graves' ophthalmopathy and Graves' hyperthyroidism. The overall study: Stable hyperthyroidism meant no ophthalmopathy within 18 months of follow-up.

Uncontrolled infections, pregnancy, lactation or other autoimmune diseases led to patient exclusion. Findings and limits, study-wide: The model predicted progression of ophthalmopathy with a sensitivity of roughly 71%, and its specificity was roughly 77%. A 13-signature model separated ophthalmopathy from stable hyperthyroidism, around 88% sensitivity, approximately 80% specificity.

The source is an adult man with Graves' hyperthyroidism. The material sequenced was peripheral blood or thyroid tissue (not recorded which). This sequence joins TRBV7-2 and TRBJ2-7; 10 nucleotides line up with TRBD2. CDR3 in amino acids: CASSLGPRASGRGYEQYF. CDR3 sequence (DNA): TGTGCCAGCAGTTTAGGACCCAGGGCTAGCGGGAGAGGCTACGAGCAGTACTTC. The full variable domain, rest sourced from reference TRBV7-2 and TRBJ2-7, is GAGVSQSPSNKVTEKGKDVELRCDPISGHTALYWYRQSLGQGLEFLIYFQGNSAPDKSGLPSDRFSAERTGGSVSTLTIQRTQQEDSAVYLCASSLGPRASGRGYEQYFGPGTRLTVT.